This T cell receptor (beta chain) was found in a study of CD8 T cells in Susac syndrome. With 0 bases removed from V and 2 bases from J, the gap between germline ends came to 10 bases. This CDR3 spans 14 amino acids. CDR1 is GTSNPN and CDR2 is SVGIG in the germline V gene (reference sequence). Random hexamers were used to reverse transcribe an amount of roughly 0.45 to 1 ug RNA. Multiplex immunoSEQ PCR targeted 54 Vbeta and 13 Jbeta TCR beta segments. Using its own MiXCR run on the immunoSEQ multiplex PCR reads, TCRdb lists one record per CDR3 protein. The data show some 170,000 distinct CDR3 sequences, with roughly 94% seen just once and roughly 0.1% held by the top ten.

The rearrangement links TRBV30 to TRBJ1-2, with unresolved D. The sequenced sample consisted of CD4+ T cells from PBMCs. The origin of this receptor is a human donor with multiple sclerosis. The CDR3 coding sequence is TGTGCCTGGAGTGTACTCGGGGAAAACTATGGCTACACCTTC. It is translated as CAWSVLGENYGYTF. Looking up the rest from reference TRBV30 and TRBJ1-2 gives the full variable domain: SQTIHQWPATLVQPVGSPLSLECTVEGTSNPNLYWYRQAAGRGLQLLFYSVGIGQISSEVPQNLSASRPQDRQFILSSKKLLLSDSGFYLCAWSVLGENYGYTFGSGTRLTVV.